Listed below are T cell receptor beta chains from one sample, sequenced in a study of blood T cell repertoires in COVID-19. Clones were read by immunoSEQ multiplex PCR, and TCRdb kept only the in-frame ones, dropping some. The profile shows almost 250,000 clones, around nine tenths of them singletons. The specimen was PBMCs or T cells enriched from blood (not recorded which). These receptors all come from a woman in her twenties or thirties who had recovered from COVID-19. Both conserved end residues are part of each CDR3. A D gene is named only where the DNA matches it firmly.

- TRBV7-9 CASSFTDSMNGYTF
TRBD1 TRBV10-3 CATRGPTYNEQFF
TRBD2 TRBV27 CASSLRLAGVKEREQYF
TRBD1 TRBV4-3 CASSRETGEQNTIYF
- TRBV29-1 CSAVGQGVYGYTF
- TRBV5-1 CASSLLGTWTDIQYF
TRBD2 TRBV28 CASSFRAGGSYEQYF
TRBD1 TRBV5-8 CASSQQGANTGELFF
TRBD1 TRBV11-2 CASSSGTGFSKNTEAFF
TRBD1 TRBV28 CASTSGTGKYEQYF
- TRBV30 CAWNGQNYGYTF
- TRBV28 CASSLGSSERRAQYF
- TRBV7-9 CASSDSPGNYGYTF
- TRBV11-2 CASSLGGRTDEKLFF
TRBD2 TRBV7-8 CASSPFRLAGGNEQYF
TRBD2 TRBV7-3 CASSSPGLAGNEQFF
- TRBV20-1 CSALSTDTQYF
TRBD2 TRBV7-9 CASSGKLAGGDNEQFF
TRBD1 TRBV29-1 CSVDRTGSDYGYTF
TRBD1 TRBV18 CASSPDRDYGYTF
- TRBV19 CASRSGQNTGELFF
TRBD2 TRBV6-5 CASRGLVYEQFF
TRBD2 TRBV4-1 CASRLTSGSADTQYF
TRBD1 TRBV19 CASRRDRANSPLHF
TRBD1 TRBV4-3 CASSLGQGVVDTEAFF
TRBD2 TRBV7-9 CASSPRGGRAYNEQFF
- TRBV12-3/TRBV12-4 CASSGGESYGYTF
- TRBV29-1 CSVEGSGDQPQHF
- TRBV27 CASSLIRTHMTDTQYF
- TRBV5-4 CASSLTGAAYNEQFF
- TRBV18 CASSPVGGRVYGYTF
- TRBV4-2 CASSPLGDKNTEAFF
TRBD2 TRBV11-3 CASSVIAGDTQYF
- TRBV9 CASSPHDRPNQPQHF
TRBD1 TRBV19 CASKSTGLYDTEAFF
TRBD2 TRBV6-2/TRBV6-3 CASSRDYLSSYNEQFF
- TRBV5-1 CASSPAVTEDTQYF
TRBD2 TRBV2 CASREGRYRGLEVLGTDTQYF
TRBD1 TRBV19 CASSIRGTENQPQHF
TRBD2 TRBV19 CASSGLAMETQYF
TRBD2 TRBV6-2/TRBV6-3 CASSYGREELTGELFF
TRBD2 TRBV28 CASSLRRERKNEQFF
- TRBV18 CASSFGENQPQHF
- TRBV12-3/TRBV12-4 CASYASGTDTQYF
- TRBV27 CASNQGSKVGEQYF
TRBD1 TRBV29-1 CSVAGQDPKQYF
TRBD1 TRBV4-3 CASSQGWGQGETGELFF